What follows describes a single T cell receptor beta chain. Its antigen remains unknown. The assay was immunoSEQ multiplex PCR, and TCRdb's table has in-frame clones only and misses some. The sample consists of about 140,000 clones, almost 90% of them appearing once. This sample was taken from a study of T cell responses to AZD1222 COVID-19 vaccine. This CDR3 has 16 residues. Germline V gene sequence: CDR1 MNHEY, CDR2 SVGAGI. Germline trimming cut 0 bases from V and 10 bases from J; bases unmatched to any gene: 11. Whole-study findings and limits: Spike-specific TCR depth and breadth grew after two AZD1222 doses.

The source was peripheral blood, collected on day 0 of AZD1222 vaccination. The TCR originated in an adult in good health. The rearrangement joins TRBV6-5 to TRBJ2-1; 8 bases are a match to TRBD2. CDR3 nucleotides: TGTGCCAGCAGTTACTCGAGACTAGCGAGATGGGAGGAGCAGTTCTTC. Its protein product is CASSYSRLARWEEQFF.